Below, 30 T cell receptor beta chains from the same sample are listed, as sequenced in a study of Ad26.COV2.S vaccination and SARS-CoV-2 variants. Specified treatment: roughly 20 received Ad26.COV2.S at low or high dose, single or two shots; a few received placebo; per-sample allocation not given. After the first vaccine or placebo injection, samples were drawn on day 63. Assay used: immunoSEQ multiplex PCR; TCRdb lists only in-frame clones, some missing. The table shows approximately 340,000 clones, with about 85% occurring only once. Sequencing used peripheral blood, obtained in a trial of Ad26.COV2.S vaccine versus placebo. These receptor sequences come from a person between 18 and 59 years old who received the Ad26.COV2.S COVID-19 vaccine or a placebo.

The chain employs TRBV9 and TRBJ2-3; 9 nucleotides match TRBD2. V shed 4 bases, J shed 0 bases, and the junction held 9 bases outside the gene matches. The CDR3 extends over 17 amino acids. Germline lookup yields CDR1 SGDLS and CDR2 YYNGEE. The CDR3 DNA reads TGTGCCAGCAGCTCTGGGAGCGGGGGGCTTAGCACAGATACGCAGTATTTT. It specifies CASSSGSGGLSTDTQYF.

The genes are TRBV4-3 and TRBJ1-1, with D uncertain. The V end was cut by 1 base, the J end by 2 bases, with 8 bases between. CDR1 and CDR2 (germline): LGHNA, YSLEER. The CDR3 consists of 14 residues. The CDR3 nucleotides read TGCGCCAGCAGCCAAGGCCTAAGAAACACTGAAGCTTTCTTT. Its translation is CASSQGLRNTEAFF.

The chain carries TRBV7-2 and TRBJ2-7, with D possibly called TRBD1 or TRBD2 (6 bases each). V lost 5 bases and J lost 3, with 20 bases in between. There are 16 residues in the CDR3. Germline V gene lookup returns CDR1 SGHTA and CDR2 FQGNSA. Here the CDR3 reads CASSLDSRGAVYEQYF. CDR3 nucleotide sequence: TGTGCCAGCAGCCTAGACAGTAGGGGGGCGGTCTACGAGCAGTACTTC.

This chain uses TRBV30 with TRBJ2-1; D may be TRBD1 or TRBD2 (5 bases each). The CDR3 length is 12 residues. Germline assignment: CDR1 GTSNPN and CDR2 SVGIG (reference sequence). Deletions cut 4 bases from V and 8 bases from J, with 12 bases between. The CDR3 sequence is CAWNPGRDEQFF. The CDR3 nucleotides read TGTGCCTGGAATCCGGGACGAGATGAGCAGTTCTTC. Combining the CDR3 with reference TRBV30 and TRBJ2-1 gives the whole variable domain SQTIHQWPATLVQPVGSPLSLECTVEGTSNPNLYWYRQAAGRGLQLLFYSVGIGQISSEVPQNLSASRPQDRQFILSSKKLLLSDSGFYLCAWNPGRDEQFFGPGTRLTVL.

The chain has TRBV6-5 and TRBJ1-4; D is unclear. The V end was cut by 6 bases, the J end by 8 bases, with 10 bases between. Germline-derived CDR1 and CDR2 are MNHEY and SVGAGI. CDR3 length: 12 amino acids. The CDR3, as DNA: TGTGCCAGCAGCGTCCAGGAAGAAAAACTGTTTTTT. It is translated as CASSVQEEKLFF.

In this sample, this clone turned up a few times. This chain connects TRBV5-1 to TRBJ2-3; 9 bases are a match to TRBD1. CDR3 length equals 16 residues. The junction had 12 bases not matched to a gene; V was cut back by 4 bases and J by 6 bases. The germline V gene has CDR1 SGHRS and CDR2 YFSETQ. CDR3: CASSIYTQGARDTQYF. CDR3 nucleotides: TGCGCCAGCAGCATATACACACAGGGGGCGCGGGATACGCAGTATTTT. The full variable domain, in which reference TRBV5-1 and TRBJ2-3 provide the parts outside the CDR3, is KAGVTQTPRYLIKTRGQQVTLSCSPISGHRSVSWYQQTPGQGLQFLFEYFSETQRNKGNFPGRFSGRQFSNSRSEMNVSTLELGDSALYLCASSIYTQGARDTQYFGPGTRLTVL.

The chain combines TRBV7-9 with TRBJ2-7; 7 bases fit TRBD1. CDR1 and CDR2 (germline): SEHNR, FQNEAQ (reference sequence). After removal of 5 bases from V and 2 bases from J, the junction contained 12 bases not matched to a gene. The CDR3 extends over 16 amino acids. The CDR3 region has the DNA TGTGCCAGCAGCCCTCTCTTTGGGACAGAAACCTACGAGCAGTACTTC. It yields the protein CASSPLFGTETYEQYF.

The rearrangement links TRBV18 to TRBJ2-1, with TRBD2 matching 8 bases. This CDR3 comprises 15 residues. CDR1 and CDR2 from the germline V gene are KGHSH and LQKENI. V shed 1 base and J 1 base; nucleotides not matched to a gene: 0. The CDR3 is CASSPLAGSYNEQFF. DNA of the CDR3: TGTGCCAGCTCACCACTAGCGGGATCCTACAATGAGCAGTTCTTC.

V is TRBV6-1 and J is TRBJ2-1; TRBD1 matches 9 bases. Trimming at V came to 3 bases and at J to 3 bases, leaving 3 bases not matched to a gene. The germline CDR1 and CDR2 sequences are MNHNS and SASEGT. The CDR3 covers 15 residues. Here the CDR3 reads CASSDPGQGYNEQFF. The DNA of the CDR3 is TGTGCCAGCAGTGATCCGGGACAGGGCTACAATGAGCAGTTCTTC.

The chain joins TRBV12-3 or TRBV12-4 to TRBJ1-1; D is unresolved. The V end lost 5 bases, the J end lost 4 bases, and 11 bases lay between the germline ends. This CDR3 has 13 amino acids. The CDR3 coding sequence is TGTGCCAGCAGTCCCCAACGGGGCACTGAAGCTTTCTTT. Protein sequence: CASSPQRGTEAFF.

The rearrangement links TRBV9 to TRBJ2-1, with a possible D match to TRBD2 (6 bases). Deletions cut 3 bases from V and 10 bases from J, with 11 bases between. The CDR3 has 12 residues. Germline V gene data show CDR1 as SGDLS and CDR2 as YYNGEE. DNA for the CDR3: TGTGCCAGCAGCGGAACGGGGGTGGAGCAGTTCTTC. It encodes CASSGTGVEQFF.

The chain couples TRBV5-1 to TRBJ2-7, with 10 bases that match TRBD2. CDR3 length: 14 residues. Trimming cost V 2 bases and J 5 bases; bases outside gene matches: 4. CDR1 is SGHRS and CDR2 is YFSETQ in the germline V gene. The CDR3 sequence is CASSFYLAGDEQYF. The CDR3 region has the DNA TGCGCCAGCAGCTTCTACCTAGCGGGGGACGAGCAGTACTTC.

The chain joins TRBV30 to TRBJ2-7, with D uncertain. The CDR3 consists of 12 residues. The germline V and J ends were trimmed by 8 bases and 0 bases, with 11 bases remaining between them. In germline, CDR1 is GTSNPN, CDR2 SVGIG (reference sequence). This CDR3 is CAAGASSYEQYF. The CDR3 coding sequence is TGTGCCGCCGGCGCCAGCTCCTACGAGCAGTACTTC. Combining the CDR3 with reference TRBV30 and TRBJ2-7 gives the whole variable domain SQTIHQWPATLVQPVGSPLSLECTVEGTSNPNLYWYRQAAGRGLQLLFYSVGIGQISSEVPQNLSASRPQDRQFILSSKKLLLSDSGFYLCAAGASSYEQYFGPGTRLTVT.

The chain links TRBV30 to TRBJ1-5; possible D gene TRBD1, 6 bases. The germline CDR1 and CDR2 sequences are GTSNPN and SVGIG (reference sequence). CDR3 size: 15 residues. The V gene lost 4 bases and the J gene lost 1 base, with 14 bases spanning the gap. CDR3 sequence (DNA): TGTGCCTGGAATCAAGGGACACACAGCAATCAGCCCCAGCATTTT. Protein product: CAWNQGTHSNQPQHF.

This rearrangement joins TRBV19 to TRBJ1-1; D possibly corresponds to TRBD1 (6 bases). V dropped 3 bases and J dropped 1 base, with 15 bases sitting between them. The germline CDR1 and CDR2 sequences are LNHDA and SQIVND (reference sequence). CDR3 length equals 16 residues. DNA of the CDR3: TGTGCCAGTAGTATTCCGATGGGCAGGGGGAACACTGAAGCTTTCTTT. Protein product: CASSIPMGRGNTEAFF.

This chain links TRBV19 with TRBJ1-2; D is unclear. Trimming removed 4 bases from V and 9 bases from J, with 24 bases in between. CDR1 is LNHDA and CDR2 is SQIVND in the germline V gene (reference sequence). This CDR3 comprises 16 residues. CDR3 amino acids: CASSTIQGDVLWSYTF. Written as DNA, the CDR3 is TGTGCCAGTAGTACTATACAAGGAGACGTACTATGGAGCTACACCTTC.

V is TRBV20-1 and J is TRBJ2-7; D gene uncertain. Germline V gene data show CDR1 as DFQATT and CDR2 as SNEGSKA (reference sequence). V lost 2 bases and J 1 base, leaving 0 bases between the germline ends. This CDR3 contains 10 residues. The CDR3 reads CSARSYEQYF. The CDR3 DNA reads as TGCAGTGCTAGATCCTACGAGCAGTACTTC.

Comment on this clone: The germline gene is not matched at one end of the junction; a read error may be the cause. The chain couples TRBV18 to TRBJ2-7, with 7 positions matching TRBD1. The germline gives CDR1 KGHSH, CDR2 LQKENI. The CDR3 length is 15 residues. CDR3 nucleotides: TGTGCCAGCTCCCCACCGGGACAGATGATCTACGAGCAGTACTTC. It is translated as CASSPPGQMIYEQYF.

The V and J genes are TRBV28 and TRBJ2-3, with 7 bases that match TRBD2. CDR1 is MDHEN and CDR2 is SYDVKM in the germline V gene. Trimming took 2 bases from V and 6 from J; bases not matched to a gene: 2. This CDR3 has 13 residues. The CDR3 reads CASSLPRGDTQYF. The CDR3 coding sequence is TGTGCCAGCAGTTTACCGCGGGGGGATACGCAGTATTTT.

This chain uses TRBV29-1 with TRBJ1-1; D possibly corresponds to TRBD1 (5 bases). The V end was cut by 8 bases, the J end by 7 bases, with 17 bases between. CDR3 size: 12 residues. Germline values: CDR1 SQVTM, CDR2 ANQGSEA. CDR3 sequence (DNA): TGCAGCCCCTCCCGGGAGACAGATGAAGCTTTCTTT. Protein product: CSPSRETDEAFF.

This clone was observed a few times. The V and J genes are TRBV27 and TRBJ2-4; no reliable D call. The germline CDR1 and CDR2 sequences are MNHEY and SMNVEV (reference sequence). This CDR3 has 15 amino acids. The V gene lost 4 bases and the J gene lost 0 bases, with 10 bases spanning the gap. The CDR3 loop is CASSSAQIAKNIQYF. The CDR3 region has the DNA TGTGCCAGCAGTTCCGCACAGATAGCCAAAAACATTCAGTACTTC.

The chain combines TRBV28 with TRBJ2-3, with 9 nucleotides matching TRBD2. This CDR3 spans 17 amino acids. Looked up from germline, CDR1 is MDHEN and CDR2 is SYDVKM. J gave up 2 bases and V 4 bases, and 10 bases lay outside the gene matches. CDR3 sequence: CASSSLIAGVLTDTQYF. DNA of the CDR3: TGTGCCAGCAGTTCCCTGATAGCGGGAGTCCTCACAGATACGCAGTATTTT.

V gene TRBV12-3 or TRBV12-4 combines with J gene TRBJ2-2; D not certain. CDR3 length equals 13 residues. V shed 0 bases and J shed 5 bases, with 4 bases lying between them. CDR3 bases: TGTGCCAGCAGTTTAGCCGCAACCGGGGAGCTGTTTTTT. This translates into CASSLAATGELFF.

The chain is built from TRBV5-1 and TRBJ2-1, with 9 bases lining up with TRBD2. Trimming took 4 bases from V and 5 from J; bases not matched to a gene: 10. CDR3 length: 16 amino acids. Germline V gene lookup returns CDR1 SGHRS and CDR2 YFSETQ. CDR3 sequence: CASSLPLAGTNNEQFF. CDR3 nucleotide sequence: TGCGCCAGCAGCCTGCCTCTAGCGGGGACCAACAATGAGCAGTTCTTC.

This rearrangement joins TRBV19 to TRBJ2-1; D perhaps matches TRBD2 (5 bases). This CDR3 comprises 13 residues. Trimming removed 6 bases from V and 9 bases from J, with 15 bases in between. CDR1 and CDR2 from the germline V gene are LNHDA and SQIVND (reference sequence). DNA of the CDR3: TGTGCCAGTAGCTTTACGAGGGAACGTGAGCAGTTCTTC. Its translation is CASSFTREREQFF.

The chain links TRBV5-1 to TRBJ2-7; 10 nucleotides agree with TRBD1. The trim removed 4 bases at V and 2 bases at J, leaving 0 bases unmatched. The CDR3 loop spans 13 amino acids. From germline, CDR1 is SGHRS and CDR2 YFSETQ. CDR3: CASSDRGPYEQYF. The CDR3 DNA follows: TGCGCCAGCAGCGACAGGGGGCCCTACGAGCAGTACTTC.

V usage is TRBV10-3 and J usage is TRBJ2-7; 7 bases are a match to TRBD2. Unmatched junction bases numbered 8, after V lost 6 bases and J lost 3 bases. Germline CDR1 and CDR2: ENHRY and SYGVKD. This CDR3 is 14 amino acids long. CDR3 residues: CAIRPERTSYEQYF. CDR3 nucleotide sequence: TGTGCCATCAGACCAGAGAGGACTAGCTACGAGCAGTACTTC.

This clone has a single count. The chain employs TRBV5-6 and TRBJ2-5; 8 bases align to TRBD1. Germline V gene lookup returns CDR1 SGHDT and CDR2 YYEEEE. The CDR3 contains 15 residues. Trimming cost V 0 bases and J 5 bases; bases outside gene matches: 6. DNA of the CDR3: TGTGCCAGCAGCTTGGGCGACAGGGGTTTGGAGACCCAGTACTTC. Protein sequence: CASSLGDRGLETQYF.

The rearrangement joins TRBV15 to TRBJ1-5, with 10 bases that match TRBD1. Germline trimming cut 0 bases from V and 6 bases from J; bases unmatched to any gene: 8. The CDR3 is made up of 17 amino acids. Germline CDR1 is LNHNV and CDR2 is YYDKDF (reference sequence). The DNA of the CDR3 is TGTGCCACCAGCAGAGATCGTTCGGGACAGGGGTTTCAGCCCCAGCATTTT. Its translation: CATSRDRSGQGFQPQHF.

V and J are TRBV6-2 or TRBV6-3 and TRBJ1-5; TRBD1 matches 7 bases. Germline V lookup: CDR1 MNHEY, CDR2 SVGEGT. This CDR3 has 14 residues. V dropped 4 bases and J dropped 11; count of bases not matched to a gene: 11. The CDR3 sequence: CASSWAGGDRAQHF. The DNA of the CDR3 is TGTGCCAGCAGTTGGGCAGGGGGGGACCGGGCCCAGCATTTT.